A single sample is the source of the 29 T cell receptor beta chains below, sequenced in a study of cytomegalovirus exposure and HLA in healthy donors. 60 Vbeta and 13 Jbeta primers were used in PCR. Profiled with immunoSEQ multiplex PCR; TCRdb holds only in-frame clones, not every one. The sample contains about 250,000 clones, roughly two thirds of which appear only once. Sequenced sample: PBMCs. The receptors originated from a female donor in good health and CMV-seronegative.

This clone has more than one count but fewer than ten. The V gene is TRBV7-8, the J gene TRBJ1-2; 7 bases map to TRBD1. Germline V CDR1 and CDR2: SGHVS, FQNEAQ. This CDR3 spans 16 amino acids. Trimming took 6 bases from V and 4 from J; bases not matched to a gene: 14. The CDR3: CASRPLLGGDSYGYTF. CDR3 DNA sequence: TGTGCCAGCAGGCCCCTGCTAGGAGGGGACAGCTATGGCTACACCTTC.

The chain combines TRBV6-6 with TRBJ2-3; D perhaps matches TRBD1 (6 bases). The CDR3 extends over 15 amino acids. The germline V gene has CDR1 MNHNY and CDR2 SVGAGI (reference sequence). Trimming removed 2 bases from V and 2 bases from J, with 11 bases in between. The CDR3 DNA follows: TGTGCCAGCAGTTACACCAGGGGTCCCACAGATACGCAGTATTTT. It yields the protein CASSYTRGPTDTQYF.

This chain joins TRBV28 and TRBJ1-1; D unclear. The germline V and J ends were trimmed by 11 bases and 8 bases, with 15 bases remaining between them. This CDR3 region has 11 residues. Germline V gene sequence: CDR1 MDHEN, CDR2 SYDVKM. CDR3 nucleotides: TGTGCCTCCGGGTTGGATCTGGAAGCTTTCTTT. This translates into CASGLDLEAFF. Variable domain in full (rest from reference TRBV28 and TRBJ1-1): DVKVTQSSRYLVKRTGEKVFLECVQDMDHENMFWYRQDPGLGLRLIYFSYDVKMKEKGDIPEGYSVSREKKERFSLILESASTNQTSMYLCASGLDLEAFFGQGTRLTVV.

V gene TRBV27 combines with J gene TRBJ2-1, with 9 bases aligning to TRBD2. This CDR3 region has 15 residues. Germline assignment: CDR1 MNHEY and CDR2 SMNVEV (reference sequence). V lost 8 bases to trimming and J lost 4 bases; unmatched junction nucleotides: 9. CDR3 nucleotides: TGTGCCAGCGTAGCGGGAGTGGGGGTATACAATGAGCAGTTCTTC. Its translation: CASVAGVGVYNEQFF.

The genes are TRBV4-2 and TRBJ2-7; 8 nucleotides agree with TRBD1. V lost 0 bases, J lost 4 bases, and 5 bases stayed unmatched. Germline values: CDR1 LGHNA, CDR2 YNFKEQ. There are 15 residues in the CDR3. CDR3 region: CASSQDSGGGYEQYF. The CDR3 DNA follows: TGTGCCAGCAGCCAAGATTCAGGGGGCGGGTACGAGCAGTACTTC.

This clone has only one observation. The V and J genes are TRBV6-1 and TRBJ1-3; the D gene is possibly TRBD1 (6 bases). The CDR3 consists of 15 residues. Per germline, CDR1 MNHNS and CDR2 SASEGT. V shed 7 bases and J shed 4 bases, with 17 bases lying between them. CDR3 nucleotide sequence: TGTGCCAGCAATTGGGGGCCAACGGCCGGAAACACCATATATTTT. Its translation is CASNWGPTAGNTIYF.

In regard to this clone: Other DNA sequences of this sample code for an identical CDR3. V gene TRBV11-3 combines with J gene TRBJ2-3; no clear D. The CDR3 length is 12 residues. The V gene's germline CDR1 is SGHNT and CDR2 YENEEA. V was pared by 1 base and J by 4 bases, with 3 bases between. CDR3 DNA sequence: TGTGCCAGCAGCTTAGCGGCAGATACGCAGTATTTT. Amino acid sequence: CASSLAADTQYF.

The genes are TRBV5-4 and TRBJ2-2, with 7 bases fitting TRBD1. Germline CDR1 reads SGHNT; CDR2 reads YYREEE (reference sequence). The CDR3 runs to 16 residues. Trimming took 10 bases from V and 6 from J; bases not matched to a gene: 18. CDR3 DNA sequence: TGTGCCGTACCAAGAAGCGACAGGGCCCTATCCGGGGAGCTGTTTTTT. Translation gives CAVPRSDRALSGELFF.

V usage is TRBV27 and J usage is TRBJ2-5; possibly TRBD1 for D (6 bases). The ends were cut back, 3 bases at V and 6 bases at J, with 14 bases in the middle. Looked up from germline, CDR1 is MNHEY and CDR2 is SMNVEV (reference sequence). The CDR3 sequence is 14 residues long. CDR3 amino acids: CASSFQGFEKTQYF. DNA of the CDR3: TGTGCCAGCAGTTTTCAGGGGTTCGAAAAGACCCAGTACTTC.

The DNA for the CDR3 is TGTGCCAGCCGTTCCGGGACTAGTAACTACAATGAGCAGTTCTTC. It yields the protein CASRSGTSNYNEQFF. V is TRBV27 and J is TRBJ2-1; 8 bases map to TRBD2. V was pared by 8 bases and J by 3 bases, with 9 bases of the junction left unmatched. Germline assignment: CDR1 MNHEY and CDR2 SMNVEV (reference sequence). CDR3 length equals 15 residues.

The chain is built from TRBV7-6 and TRBJ2-5; TRBD1 might be the D (6 bases). The CDR3 contains 14 residues. The germline V and J ends were trimmed by 0 bases and 3 bases, with 8 bases remaining between them. Germline-derived CDR1 and CDR2 are SGHVS and FNYEAQ. The chain's CDR3 is CASSLAGAEETQYF. DNA for the CDR3: TGTGCCAGCAGCTTAGCGGGGGCAGAAGAGACCCAGTACTTC.

The chain is built from TRBV5-8 and TRBJ1-1; D unclear. Germline assignment: CDR1 SGHTS and CDR2 YDEGEE. The CDR3 has 13 amino acids. V was cut by 9 bases and J by 0 bases, with 12 bases left in between. DNA for the CDR3: TGTGCCACCTCCTTGTGGCTGAACACTGAAGCTTTCTTT. This encodes CATSLWLNTEAFF.

This clone was observed a handful of times. The chain uses TRBV27 and TRBJ2-7; the match to TRBD1 covers 7 bases. The CDR3 has 15 residues. The V segment lost 6 bases and the J segment 2 bases; nucleotides outside the gene matches: 10. CDR1 is MNHEY, CDR2 SMNVEV, per germline (reference sequence). The CDR3 nucleotides are TGTGCCAGCAGACGCGACCTGACAGGGACCTACGAGCAGTACTTC. Its translation: CASRRDLTGTYEQYF.

The chain carries TRBV6-1 and TRBJ1-3, with a weak D call TRBD1 (5 bases). CDR1 is MNHNS and CDR2 is SASEGT in the germline V gene. This CDR3 region has 16 residues. V was cut by 3 bases and J by 3 bases, with 15 bases left in between. In nucleotides, the CDR3 is TGTGCCAGCAGTGATGAGAGACAGTTTCATGGAAACACCATATATTTT. Translated, it gives CASSDERQFHGNTIYF.

This sequence joins TRBV5-4 and TRBJ2-3; 11 bases are a match to TRBD2. The junction had 2 bases not matched to a gene; V was cut back by 0 bases and J by 2 bases. The germline gives CDR1 SGHNT, CDR2 YYREEE (reference sequence). The CDR3 runs 16 residues. The CDR3 sequence is CASSLVAGGSTDTQYF. In DNA, the CDR3 is TGTGCCAGCAGCTTGGTAGCGGGAGGGTCCACAGATACGCAGTATTTT.

The chain combines TRBV5-1 with TRBJ1-2; D is ambiguous. V was clipped by 0 bases and J by 0 bases, with 9 bases between them. The germline gives CDR1 SGHRS, CDR2 YFSETQ. The CDR3 has 15 amino acids. Written as DNA, the CDR3 is TGCGCCAGCAGCTTGGGTTCCGGGACTAACTATGGCTACACCTTC. Its protein is CASSLGSGTNYGYTF.

This clone was recorded once. V and J are TRBV6-1 and TRBJ1-5, with D possibly being TRBD1 (6 bases). The CDR3 has 14 residues. V lost 2 bases and J 4 bases, leaving 9 bases between the germline ends. Germline lookup yields CDR1 MNHNS and CDR2 SASEGT. The CDR3 DNA is TGTGCCAGCAGTGAACAGGGGTTAAATCAGCCCCAGCATTTT. Translating gives CASSEQGLNQPQHF.

This chain connects TRBV27 to TRBJ2-2; D might be TRBD1 (6 bases). The CDR3 spans 15 residues. Trimming took off 4 bases at V and 6 bases at J, with 15 bases between the two ends. Germline CDR1 reads MNHEY; CDR2 reads SMNVEV (reference sequence). This CDR3 is CASSSPGDRSGELFF. The CDR3 nucleotides are TGTGCCAGCAGTTCCCCTGGCGACAGGTCCGGGGAGCTGTTTTTT.

The rearrangement uses TRBV11-3 and TRBJ2-3; D is perhaps TRBD1 (5 bases). In germline, CDR1 is SGHNT, CDR2 YENEEA. This CDR3 comprises 15 residues. The V end lost 2 bases, the J end lost 0 bases, and 9 bases lay between the germline ends. The CDR3 here is CASSLLGHSTDTQYF. CDR3 nucleotide sequence: TGTGCCAGCAGCTTACTAGGACACAGCACAGATACGCAGTATTTT.

This clone was picked up a small number of times. The CDR3 sequence is CASSYSTGRDTQYF. The CDR3 nucleotides read TGTGCCAGCAGTTACTCAACGGGGAGAGATACGCAGTATTTT. V gene TRBV6-5 combines with J gene TRBJ2-3; maybe TRBD2 (5 bases). Germline CDR1 MNHEY, CDR2 SVGAGI. This CDR3 has 14 amino acids. V gave up 0 bases and J gave up 5 bases, with 9 bases separating them.

The chain couples TRBV29-1 to TRBJ1-1, with TRBD1 identical over 7 bases. Germline CDR1 SQVTM, CDR2 ANQGSEA. CDR3 length: 13 residues. V dropped 7 bases and J dropped 3; count of bases not matched to a gene: 8. The CDR3 nucleotides read TGCAGCGCCGCTTATGACAGGGACACTGAAGCTTTCTTT. This codes for CSAAYDRDTEAFF.

The chain recombines TRBV5-1 with TRBJ2-3, with 7 bases aligning to TRBD2. This CDR3 is built from 15 residues. Germline V gene lookup returns CDR1 SGHRS and CDR2 YFSETQ. V lost 2 bases and J lost 5; bases outside the gene matches: 8. CDR3 nucleotides: TGCGCCAGCAGCTTCGGGGGAGGGCCAGGAGATACGCAGTATTTT. Protein sequence: CASSFGGGPGDTQYF. The variable domain in full, completed from reference TRBV5-1 and TRBJ2-3, reads KAGVTQTPRYLIKTRGQQVTLSCSPISGHRSVSWYQQTPGQGLQFLFEYFSETQRNKGNFPGRFSGRQFSNSRSEMNVSTLELGDSALYLCASSFGGGPGDTQYFGPGTRLTVL.

The rearrangement uses TRBV7-9 and TRBJ2-7; perhaps TRBD1 as D (6 bases). The CDR3 extends over 12 amino acids. Germline V gene sequence: CDR1 SEHNR, CDR2 FQNEAQ (reference sequence). The V end was cut by 4 bases, the J end by 6 bases, with 10 bases between. The CDR3 DNA reads TGTGCCAGCAGCTCGAACAGGGTCGAGCAGTACTTC. Its translation: CASSSNRVEQYF.

Here the CDR3 reads CAWSVRGTQYF. In DNA form, the CDR3 reads TGTGCCTGGAGTGTACGGGGGACCCAGTACTTC. The rearrangement uses TRBV30 and TRBJ2-5; D might be TRBD2 (5 bases). Germline V CDR1 and CDR2: GTSNPN, SVGIG (reference sequence). The CDR3 is made up of 11 amino acids. Trimming removed 0 bases at V and 7 bases at J, with 6 bases between. Based on the CDR3 plus reference TRBV30 and TRBJ2-5, the full variable domain is SQTIHQWPATLVQPVGSPLSLECTVEGTSNPNLYWYRQAAGRGLQLLFYSVGIGQISSEVPQNLSASRPQDRQFILSSKKLLLSDSGFYLCAWSVRGTQYFGPGTRLLVL.

The chain uses TRBV7-6 and TRBJ2-7, with 7 bases identical to TRBD2. The CDR3 has 16 residues. Trimming cost V 2 bases and J 4 bases; bases outside gene matches: 11. Germline lookup yields CDR1 SGHVS and CDR2 FNYEAQ. CDR3 DNA: TGTGCCAGCAGCTTACTAGGGCGGGAGACTGTGTACGAGCAGTACTTC. Amino acids: CASSLLGRETVYEQYF.

A word on this clone: This CDR3 is also generated by other DNA sequences in the sample. The chain couples TRBV5-1 to TRBJ2-7; TRBD1 matches 7 bases. Germline values: CDR1 SGHRS, CDR2 YFSETQ. This CDR3 region has 14 residues. V lost 4 bases to trimming and J lost 3 bases; unmatched junction nucleotides: 7. CDR3 residues: CASSPTSGGYEQYF. CDR3 DNA: TGCGCCAGCAGCCCCACCTCAGGGGGCTACGAGCAGTACTTC.

The gene calls are TRBV2 and TRBJ2-5; D is uncertain. Trimming took 4 bases from V and 7 from J, leaving 10 bases between them. CDR1 is SNHLY and CDR2 is FYNNEI in the germline V gene. This CDR3 is built from 12 residues. CDR3 region: CASSATMGTQYF. The CDR3 DNA reads TGTGCCAGCAGTGCCACTATGGGGACCCAGTACTTC.

The V gene is TRBV4-1, the J gene TRBJ2-7; no clear D. The V and J ends lost 0 bases and 7 bases respectively, with 13 bases between them. Germline V lookup: CDR1 MGHRA, CDR2 YSYEKL. The CDR3 loop spans 14 amino acids. CDR3 sequence: CASSQEIGVWEQYF. In nucleotides, the CDR3 is TGCGCCAGCAGCCAAGAAATCGGAGTGTGGGAGCAGTACTTC.

The table lists this clone with a few counts. The chain has TRBV19 and TRBJ2-7, with 10 bases that match TRBD1. Germline CDR1 LNHDA, CDR2 SQIVND (reference sequence). V shed 1 base, J shed 2 bases, and the junction held 5 bases outside the gene matches. This CDR3 contains 16 residues. The CDR3 loop reads CASSIGPDRGPYEQYF. The CDR3, as DNA: TGTGCCAGTAGTATAGGGCCCGACAGGGGGCCCTACGAGCAGTACTTC.